This T cell receptor (beta chain) emerged from a study of blood T cell repertoires in COVID-19. Across the study: Samples taken during acute and convalescent COVID-19 were collected in the United States, Italy and Spain. In each case, the material was cDNA or gDNA derived from T cells, B-cell-depleted T cells, or PBMCs.

As originally analysed: Quantification of nucleated cells was approximated via reference gene primer amplification. Sequencing used immunoSEQ multiplex PCR; TCRdb keeps in-frame clones, though not all of them. V and J calls and clone size are those listed in that table; D and trimming were worked out from the DNA. The sample has fewer than 120,000 clones; roughly 80% are singletons. The sample comprised peripheral blood. The receptor was derived from a woman aged 55-70 years with acute or convalescent COVID-19.

Here the CDR3 DNA reads TGCAGTGCTAGTCAGACTAACTATGGCTACACCTTC. This translates into CSASQTNYGYTF. J is TRBJ1-2 and V is TRBV20-1; D is unclear. V was shortened by 3 bases and J by 0 bases, with 5 bases between the two germline ends. This CDR3 comprises 12 residues. Germline assignment: CDR1 DFQATT and CDR2 SNEGSKA (reference sequence).